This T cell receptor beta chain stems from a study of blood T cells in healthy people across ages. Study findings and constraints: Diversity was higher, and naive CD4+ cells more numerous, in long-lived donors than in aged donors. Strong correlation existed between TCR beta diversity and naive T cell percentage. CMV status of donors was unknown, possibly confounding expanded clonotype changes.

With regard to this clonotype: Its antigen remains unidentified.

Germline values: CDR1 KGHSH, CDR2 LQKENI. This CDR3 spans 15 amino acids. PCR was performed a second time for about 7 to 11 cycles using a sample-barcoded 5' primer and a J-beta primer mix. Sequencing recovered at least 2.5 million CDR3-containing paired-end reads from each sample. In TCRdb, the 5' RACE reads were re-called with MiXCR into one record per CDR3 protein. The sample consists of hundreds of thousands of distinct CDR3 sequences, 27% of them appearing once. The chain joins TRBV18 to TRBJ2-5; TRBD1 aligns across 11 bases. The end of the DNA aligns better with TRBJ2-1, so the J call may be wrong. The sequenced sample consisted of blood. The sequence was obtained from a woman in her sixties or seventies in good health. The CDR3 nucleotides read TGTGCCAGCTCACCAGCCGGGACAGGGGGTGATGAGCAGTTCTTC. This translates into CASSPAGTGGDEQFF.